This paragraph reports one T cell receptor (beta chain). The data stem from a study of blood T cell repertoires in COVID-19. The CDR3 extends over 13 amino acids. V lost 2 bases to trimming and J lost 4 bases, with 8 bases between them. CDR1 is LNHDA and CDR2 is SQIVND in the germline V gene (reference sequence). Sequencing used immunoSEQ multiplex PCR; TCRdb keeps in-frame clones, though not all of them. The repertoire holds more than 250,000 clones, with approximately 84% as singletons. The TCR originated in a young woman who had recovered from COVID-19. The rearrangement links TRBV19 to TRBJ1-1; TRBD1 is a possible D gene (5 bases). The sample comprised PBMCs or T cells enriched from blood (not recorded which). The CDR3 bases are TGTGCCAGTAGTATATCAGGGATCACTGAAGCTTTCTTT. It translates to CASSISGITEAFF.